These T cell receptor beta chains were read from a single sample in a study of regulatory T cells in long-lasting Graves disease. MiXCR, applied by TCRdb to the multiplex PCR reads, yields one record per CDR3 protein. In the table there are 420,000 or so distinct CDR3 sequences, 15% to 20% of which are singletons. A further study also used this sample, focusing on T cells in Graves' hyperthyroidism and ophthalmopathy.

Material: peripheral blood mononuclear cells (PBMCs), obtained at new diagnosis, from a patient treated with antithyroid drugs. All receptors come from a woman in her late teens or twenties with Graves disease. Both conserved end residues are part of each CDR3. Fields, in order: J gene, V gene, D gene, clone size, CDR3 protein, CDR3 DNA. The D gene is left open where the match is weak. Part of the rows lack a size; the others show once, few, many or a class for expanded clones.

J: TRBJ2-7
V: TRBV7-8
D: TRBD2
size: few
CDR3: CASSLPSGRAGGSYEQYF
DNA: TGTGCCAGCAGCTTACCCAGCGGGAGGGCCGGGGGCTCCTACGAGCAGTACTTC

J: TRBJ2-1
V: TRBV11-2
D: NA
size: many
CDR3: CASSTGLGLYEQFF
DNA: TGTGCCAGCAGCACTGGCCTCGGGCTCTATGAGCAGTTCTTC

J: TRBJ2-1
V: TRBV18
D: TRBD2
size: many
CDR3: CASSPPLADEQFF
DNA: TGTGCCAGCTCACCACCCCTAGCGGATGAGCAGTTCTTC

J: TRBJ2-7
V: TRBV29-1
D: NA
size: many
CDR3: CSVKTLTSYEQYF
DNA: TGCAGCGTCAAGACATTAACTTCCTACGAGCAGTACTTC

J: TRBJ2-5
V: TRBV18
D: NA
size: NA
CDR3: CASSPGLAIRETQYF
DNA: TGTGCCAGCTCACCGGGACTGGCTATTCGGGAGACCCAGTACTTC

J: TRBJ2-5
V: TRBV7-8
D: NA
size: NA
CDR3: CASSLKVTQYF
DNA: TGTGCCAGCAGCTTAAAGGTGACCCAGTACTTC

J: TRBJ2-5
V: TRBV7-9
D: NA
size: many
CDR3: CASSQGERVETQYF
DNA: TGTGCCAGCAGTCAAGGCGAGAGAGTGGAGACCCAGTACTTC

J: TRBJ2-2
V: TRBV20-1
D: TRBD1
size: many
CDR3: CSARGGTANTGELFF
DNA: TGCAGTGCTAGGGGTGGGACAGCGAACACCGGGGAGCTGTTTTTT

J: TRBJ2-7
V: TRBV4-1
D: NA
size: NA
CDR3: CASSQRLQDSYEQYF
DNA: TGCGCCAGCAGCCAAAGGCTCCAAGACTCCTACGAGCAGTACTTC

J: TRBJ1-1
V: TRBV19
D: NA
size: few
CDR3: CASSIIGGTEAFF
DNA: TGTGCCAGTAGTATTATCGGGGGCACTGAAGCTTTCTTT

J: TRBJ2-3
V: TRBV9
D: NA
size: NA
CDR3: CASSVAAAVPPGDTQYF
DNA: TGTGCCAGCAGCGTAGCGGCAGCGGTTCCGCCAGGGGATACGCAGTATTTT

J: TRBJ2-3
V: TRBV7-9
D: TRBD2
size: NA
CDR3: CASSRSGTSEATDTQYF
DNA: TGTGCCAGCAGCCGTTCCGGGACTAGCGAGGCCACAGATACGCAGTATTTT

J: TRBJ1-6
V: TRBV10-3
D: NA
size: NA
CDR3: CAINPGGWNSPLHF
DNA: TGTGCCATCAACCCGGGGGGATGGAATTCACCCCTCCACTTT

J: TRBJ2-3
V: TRBV27
D: NA
size: many
CDR3: CASSFSPNTDTQYF
DNA: TGTGCCAGCAGTTTTTCCCCTAACACAGATACGCAGTATTTT

J: TRBJ2-3
V: TRBV29-1
D: NA
size: many
CDR3: CSVSSRAGWEDTQYF
DNA: TGCAGCGTCTCCTCAAGGGCAGGGTGGGAAGATACGCAGTATTTT

J: TRBJ2-7
V: TRBV28
D: TRBD2
size: many
CDR3: CASSGREGLYEQYF
DNA: TGTGCCAGCAGTGGCCGGGAGGGCCTCTACGAGCAGTACTTC

J: TRBJ2-1
V: TRBV7-2
D: NA
size: NA
CDR3: CASSLSVLFYNEQFF
DNA: TGTGCCAGCAGCTTATCTGTACTCTTCTACAATGAGCAGTTCTTC

J: TRBJ1-2
V: TRBV4-3
D: NA
size: few
CDR3: CASSQSGSNYGYTF
DNA: TGCGCCAGCAGCCAGAGTGGATCTAACTATGGCTACACCTTC

J: TRBJ2-3
V: TRBV30
D: TRBD1
size: many
CDR3: CAWSATGGRSDTQYF
DNA: TGTGCCTGGAGTGCGACAGGGGGCCGGTCGGATACGCAGTATTTT

J: TRBJ2-3
V: TRBV28
D: NA
size: many
CDR3: CASSLRYWRVQTGTDTQYF
DNA: TGTGCCAGCAGTTTACGGTACTGGCGGGTGCAAACAGGCACAGATACGCAGTATTTT

J: TRBJ2-7
V: TRBV13
D: NA
size: few
CDR3: CASSRPGGISYEQYF
DNA: TGTGCCAGCAGTCGCCCCGGCGGAATCTCCTACGAGCAGTACTTC

J: TRBJ2-7
V: TRBV14
D: TRBD2
size: NA
CDR3: CASSPLAGGPSSIEQYF
DNA: TGTGCCAGCAGCCCCCTGGCGGGAGGGCCCAGTTCCATCGAGCAGTACTTC

J: TRBJ1-4
V: TRBV28
D: NA
size: many
CDR3: CASSPNDRATNEKLFF
DNA: TGTGCCAGCAGCCCCAATGACCGCGCAACTAATGAAAAACTGTTTTTT

J: TRBJ2-5
V: TRBV6-2/TRBV6-3
D: TRBD2
size: many
CDR3: CASSYLVPGLAGVGGAQETQYF
DNA: TGTGCCAGCAGTTACTTAGTTCCCGGACTAGCGGGAGTTGGGGGCGCCCAAGAGACCCAGTACTTC

J: TRBJ2-7
V: TRBV7-2
D: TRBD2
size: few
CDR3: CASSLDGGGLAYEQYF
DNA: TGTGCCAGCAGCTTAGATGGGGGGGGACTAGCCTACGAGCAGTACTTC

J: TRBJ2-7
V: TRBV7-2
D: NA
size: many
CDR3: CASSFSAYEQYF
DNA: TGTGCCAGCAGCTTTTCCGCCTACGAGCAGTACTTC

J: TRBJ1-2
V: TRBV20-1
D: NA
size: NA
CDR3: CSASQTQAPLGYGYTF
DNA: TGCAGTGCTAGCCAAACTCAGGCGCCGCTAGGCTATGGCTACACCTTC

J: TRBJ2-2
V: TRBV5-1
D: TRBD1
size: few
CDR3: CASSLDNKGAAAEELFF
DNA: TGCGCCAGCAGCTTGGATAATAAGGGGGCGGCCGCAGAGGAGCTGTTTTTT

J: TRBJ2-2
V: TRBV5-6
D: NA
size: few
CDR3: CASSPPTPRGRDTGELFF
DNA: TGTGCCAGCAGCCCCCCGACCCCGCGGGGAAGGGACACCGGGGAGCTGTTTTTT

J: TRBJ2-1
V: TRBV10-2
D: NA
size: few
CDR3: CASSRDRASYNEQFF
DNA: TGCGCCAGCAGCCGCGACAGAGCCTCCTACAATGAGCAGTTCTTC

J: TRBJ2-7
V: TRBV2
D: NA
size: many
CDR3: CASRLQGYEQYF
DNA: TGTGCCAGCAGGCTCCAGGGCTACGAGCAGTACTTC

J: TRBJ2-2
V: TRBV15
D: NA
size: few
CDR3: CATLVQNTGELFF
DNA: TGTGCCACCCTAGTCCAGAACACCGGGGAGCTGTTTTTT

J: TRBJ2-3
V: TRBV5-4
D: TRBD2
size: NA
CDR3: CASSFPGTSGPTDTQYF
DNA: TGTGCCAGCAGCTTTCCCGGGACTAGCGGGCCCACAGATACGCAGTATTTT

J: TRBJ2-5
V: TRBV20-1
D: NA
size: many
CDR3: CSARGRERSWETQYF
DNA: TGCAGTGCTAGGGGTCGGGAGCGGTCGTGGGAGACCCAGTACTTC

J: TRBJ1-2
V: TRBV28
D: NA
size: many
CDR3: CASTLAGAEANYGYTF
DNA: TGTGCCAGCACCCTTGCTGGGGCAGAAGCTAACTATGGCTACACCTTC

J: TRBJ2-7
V: TRBV20-1
D: NA
size: NA
CDR3: CSAENPQGYEQYF
DNA: TGCAGTGCAGAGAATCCACAGGGTTACGAGCAGTACTTC

J: TRBJ2-1
V: TRBV20-1
D: NA
size: many
CDR3: CSATPPSSYNEQFF
DNA: TGCAGTGCTACCCCACCGAGCTCCTACAATGAGCAGTTCTTC

J: TRBJ1-1
V: TRBV12-3/TRBV12-4
D: TRBD1
size: many
CDR3: CASRPTLDRGVEAFF
DNA: TGTGCCAGCAGACCGACTCTCGACAGGGGGGTTGAAGCTTTCTTT

J: TRBJ1-5
V: TRBV30
D: TRBD1
size: NA
CDR3: CAWSLDRGNQPQHF
DNA: TGTGCCTGGAGTCTGGACAGGGGCAATCAGCCCCAGCATTTT

J: TRBJ2-3
V: TRBV5-1
D: TRBD2
size: many
CDR3: CASSLGLAGRDTQYF
DNA: TGTGCCAGCAGCCTGGGACTAGCGGGAAGGGATACGCAGTATTTT

J: TRBJ2-1
V: TRBV20-1
D: NA
size: many
CDR3: CSARGANEQFF
DNA: TGCAGTGCTAGAGGCGCGAATGAGCAGTTCTTC

J: TRBJ1-2
V: TRBV3-1
D: NA
size: many
CDR3: CASSRSASGYTF
DNA: TGTGCCAGCAGCCGGTCCGCAAGTGGCTACACCTTC

J: TRBJ1-4
V: TRBV19
D: NA
size: once
CDR3: CASSPRPTATTNEKLFF
DNA: TGTGCCAGTAGTCCCCGCCCGACAGCAACAACTAATGAAAAACTGTTTTTT

J: TRBJ2-1
V: TRBV14
D: NA
size: few
CDR3: CASSQSAGPLGNEQFF
DNA: TGTGCCAGCAGCCAAAGCGCAGGGCCCCTTGGCAATGAGCAGTTCTTC

J: TRBJ2-7
V: TRBV3-1
D: NA
size: many
CDR3: CASSQGTLEQYF
DNA: TGTGCCAGCAGCCAAGGAACCCTGGAGCAGTACTTC

J: TRBJ2-1
V: TRBV20-1
D: NA
size: many
CDR3: CSAREYSDNEQFF
DNA: TGCAGTGCCAGAGAGTACAGCGACAATGAGCAGTTCTTC

J: TRBJ2-7
V: TRBV20-1
D: TRBD1
size: many
CDR3: CSATDDTGGYSYEQYF
DNA: TGCAGTGCAACGGATGATACAGGGGGGTACTCCTACGAGCAGTACTTC